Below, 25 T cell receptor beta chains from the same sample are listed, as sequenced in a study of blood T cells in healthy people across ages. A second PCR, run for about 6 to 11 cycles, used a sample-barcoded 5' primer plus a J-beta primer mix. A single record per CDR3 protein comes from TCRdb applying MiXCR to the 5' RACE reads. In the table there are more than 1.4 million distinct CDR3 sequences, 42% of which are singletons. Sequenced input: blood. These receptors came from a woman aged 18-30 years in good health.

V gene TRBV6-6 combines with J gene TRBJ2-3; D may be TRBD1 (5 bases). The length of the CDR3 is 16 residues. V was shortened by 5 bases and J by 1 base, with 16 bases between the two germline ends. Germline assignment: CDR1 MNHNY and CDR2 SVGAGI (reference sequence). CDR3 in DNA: TGTGCCAGCAGTAACCCCCGTGGGGCCGGCACAGATACGCAGTATTTT. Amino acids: CASSNPRGAGTDTQYF.

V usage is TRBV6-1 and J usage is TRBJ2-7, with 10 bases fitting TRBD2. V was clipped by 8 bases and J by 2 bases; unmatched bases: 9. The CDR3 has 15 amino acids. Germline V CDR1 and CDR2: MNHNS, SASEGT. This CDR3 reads CASAGGAGGPYEQYF. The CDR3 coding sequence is TGTGCCAGCGCCGGGGGAGCGGGAGGGCCCTACGAGCAGTACTTC.

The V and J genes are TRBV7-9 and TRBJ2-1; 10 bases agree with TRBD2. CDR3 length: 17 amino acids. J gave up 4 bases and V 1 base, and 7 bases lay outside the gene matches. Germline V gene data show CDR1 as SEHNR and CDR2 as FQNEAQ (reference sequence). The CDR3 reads CASSLELTSGSYNEQFF. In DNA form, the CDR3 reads TGTGCCAGCAGCTTAGAGTTGACTAGCGGGTCTTACAATGAGCAGTTCTTC. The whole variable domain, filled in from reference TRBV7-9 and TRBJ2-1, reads DTGVSQNPRHKITKRGQNVTFRCDPISEHNRLYWYRQTLGQGPEFLTYFQNEAQLEKSRLLSDRFSAERPKGSFSTLEIQRTEQGDSAMYLCASSLELTSGSYNEQFFGPGTRLTVL.

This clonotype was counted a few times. CDR3 sequence (DNA): TGTGCCAGCAGTCAGTTGTTGGGGGGTAACACTGAAGCTTTCTTT. It yields the protein CASSQLLGGNTEAFF. The V call is TRBV27, the J call TRBJ1-1; tentative D call: TRBD1 (5 bases). Trimming shortened V by 5 bases and J by 2 bases, and 15 bases separated the two germline ends. Germline CDR1 MNHEY, CDR2 SMNVEV (reference sequence). This CDR3 has 15 residues.

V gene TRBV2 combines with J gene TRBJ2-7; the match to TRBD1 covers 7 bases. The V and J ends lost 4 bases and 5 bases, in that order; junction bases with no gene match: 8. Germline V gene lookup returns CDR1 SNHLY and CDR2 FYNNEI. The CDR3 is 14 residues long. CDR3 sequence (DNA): TGTGCCAGCAGTGTAACCGGGACAGACCACGAGCAGTACTTC. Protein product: CASSVTGTDHEQYF.

In DNA form, the CDR3 reads TGTGCCAGTCTACAATACAGGACAGGGCCGAACACCGGGGAGCTGTTTTTT. Translation gives CASLQYRTGPNTGELFF. The V and J genes are TRBV2 and TRBJ2-2, with 8 bases fitting TRBD1. The junction had 12 bases not matched to a gene; V was cut back by 9 bases and J by 0 bases. The CDR3 spans 17 residues. Germline V CDR1 and CDR2: SNHLY, FYNNEI.

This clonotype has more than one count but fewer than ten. The CDR3 DNA reads as TGTGCCAGCAGCCCGGAGGTGGGGGGTCAACGGCAGTATTTT. It codes for CASSPEVGGQRQYF. This chain connects TRBV7-2 to TRBJ2-3; D may be TRBD2 (6 bases). Germline values: CDR1 SGHTA, CDR2 FQGNSA. This CDR3 is 14 amino acids long. Trimming took off 5 bases at V and 11 bases at J, with 20 bases between the two ends.

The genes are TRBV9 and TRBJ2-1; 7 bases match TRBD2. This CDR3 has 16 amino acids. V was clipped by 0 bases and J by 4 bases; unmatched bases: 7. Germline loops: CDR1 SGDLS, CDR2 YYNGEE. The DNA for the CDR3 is TGTGCCAGCAGCGTAGGGCCTAGCGGATCTTACAATGAGCAGTTCTTC. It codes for CASSVGPSGSYNEQFF.

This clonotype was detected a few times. Written as DNA, the CDR3 is TGTGCCAGCTCACAAGGATACGGTTACGAGCAGTACTTC. Encoded protein: CASSQGYGYEQYF. V gene TRBV18 combines with J gene TRBJ2-7; D gene ambiguous. The CDR3 sequence is 13 residues long. Per the germline V gene, CDR1 is KGHSH and CDR2 is LQKENI. Between the trimmed V and J ends, which lost 4 bases and 4 bases, there was a span of 11 bases.

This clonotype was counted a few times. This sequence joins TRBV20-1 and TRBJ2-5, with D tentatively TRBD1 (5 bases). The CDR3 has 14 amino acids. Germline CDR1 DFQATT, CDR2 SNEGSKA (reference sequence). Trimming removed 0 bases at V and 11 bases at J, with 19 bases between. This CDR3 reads CSARDVAGNNEQYF. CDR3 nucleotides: TGCAGTGCTAGAGATGTCGCAGGGAACAATGAGCAGTACTTC.

The CDR3 is CASVPLAGLASYEQYF. CDR3 DNA sequence: TGTGCCAGTGTACCATTAGCGGGTCTCGCTTCCTACGAGCAGTACTTC. The genes are TRBV7-2 and TRBJ2-7; TRBD2 matches 7 bases. This CDR3 has 16 amino acids. With 9 bases clipped from V and 1 base from J, the junction kept 15 bases outside the gene matches. CDR1 is SGHTA, CDR2 FQGNSA, per germline.

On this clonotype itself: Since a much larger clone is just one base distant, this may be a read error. The CDR3 here is CASTRDNQPQHF. Written as DNA, the CDR3 is TGTGCCAGCACCCGGGACAATCAGCCCCAGCATTTT. The chain joins TRBV5-8 to TRBJ1-5; D ambiguous. The ends were cut back, 6 bases at V and 3 bases at J, with 7 bases in the middle. Per the germline V gene, CDR1 is SGHTS and CDR2 is YDEGEE. The CDR3 runs 12 residues.

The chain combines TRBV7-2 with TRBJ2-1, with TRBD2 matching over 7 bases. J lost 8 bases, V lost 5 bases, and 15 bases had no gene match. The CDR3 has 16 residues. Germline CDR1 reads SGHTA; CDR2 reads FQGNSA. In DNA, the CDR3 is TGTGCCAGCAGCGAACCGGGACTATCGTTTGTTGATGAGCAGTTCTTC. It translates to CASSEPGLSFVDEQFF.

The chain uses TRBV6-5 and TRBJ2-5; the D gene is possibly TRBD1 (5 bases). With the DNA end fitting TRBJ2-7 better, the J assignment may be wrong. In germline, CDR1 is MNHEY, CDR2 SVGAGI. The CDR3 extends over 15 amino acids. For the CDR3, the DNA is TGTGCCAGCAGCCCGGCGGTAGGGGTGAAGAACGAGCAGTACTTC. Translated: CASSPAVGVKNEQYF.

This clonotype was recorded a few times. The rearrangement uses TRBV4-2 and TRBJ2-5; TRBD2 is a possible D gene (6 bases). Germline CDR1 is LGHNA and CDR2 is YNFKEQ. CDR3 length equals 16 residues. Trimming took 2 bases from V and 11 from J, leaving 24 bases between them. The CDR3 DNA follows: TGTGCCAGCAGCCAACAGGGAGCGGGCGGGTATACTCAGCAGTACTTC. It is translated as CASSQQGAGGYTQQYF.

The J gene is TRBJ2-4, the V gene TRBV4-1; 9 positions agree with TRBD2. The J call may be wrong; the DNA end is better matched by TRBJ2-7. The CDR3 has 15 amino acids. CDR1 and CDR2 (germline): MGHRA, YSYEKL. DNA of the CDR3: TGCGCCAGCAGCCGGGGACAGAGCGGGAGGAACGAGCAGTACTTC. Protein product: CASSRGQSGRNEQYF.

The CDR3 sequence is CASRSNAEQYF. For the CDR3, the DNA is TGTGCCAGCAGGAGTAACGCCGAGCAGTACTTC. V is TRBV6-5 and J is TRBJ2-7; D not resolved. Trimming took off 6 bases at V and 6 bases at J, with 9 bases between the two ends. There are 11 residues in the CDR3. Germline-derived CDR1 and CDR2 are MNHEY and SVGAGI.

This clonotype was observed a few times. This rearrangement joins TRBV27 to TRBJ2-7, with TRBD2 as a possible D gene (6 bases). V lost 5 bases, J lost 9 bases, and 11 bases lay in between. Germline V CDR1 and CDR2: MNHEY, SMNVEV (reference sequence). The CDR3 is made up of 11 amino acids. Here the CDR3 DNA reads TGTGCCAGCAGTGTGGGGGGAGTGCAGTACTTC. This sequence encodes CASSVGGVQYF.

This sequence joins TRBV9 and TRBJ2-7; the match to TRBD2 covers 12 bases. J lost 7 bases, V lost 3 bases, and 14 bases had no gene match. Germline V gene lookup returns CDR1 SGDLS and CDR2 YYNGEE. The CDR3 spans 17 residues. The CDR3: CASSAYWGLAGGSEQYF. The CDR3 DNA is TGTGCCAGCAGCGCCTACTGGGGGCTAGCGGGGGGGAGTGAGCAGTACTTC.

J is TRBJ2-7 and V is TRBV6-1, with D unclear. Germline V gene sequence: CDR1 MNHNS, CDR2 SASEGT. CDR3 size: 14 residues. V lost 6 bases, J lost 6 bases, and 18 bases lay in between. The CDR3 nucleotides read TGTGCCAGCAGCCCGCCCTACGAAGTTAGCGAGCAGTACTTC. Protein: CASSPPYEVSEQYF.

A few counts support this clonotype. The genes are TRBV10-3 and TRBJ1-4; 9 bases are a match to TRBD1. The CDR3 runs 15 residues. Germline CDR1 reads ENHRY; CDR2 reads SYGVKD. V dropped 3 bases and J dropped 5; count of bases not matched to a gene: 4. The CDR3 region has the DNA TGTGCCATCAGTGATGCCGGGACAGGGAATGAAAAACTGTTTTTT. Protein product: CAISDAGTGNEKLFF.

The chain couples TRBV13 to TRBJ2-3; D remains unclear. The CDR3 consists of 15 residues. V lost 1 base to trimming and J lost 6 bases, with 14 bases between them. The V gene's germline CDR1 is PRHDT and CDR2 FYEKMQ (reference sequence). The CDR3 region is CASSLVVVGRDTQYF. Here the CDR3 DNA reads TGTGCCAGCAGCTTAGTAGTGGTTGGTAGGGATACGCAGTATTTT.

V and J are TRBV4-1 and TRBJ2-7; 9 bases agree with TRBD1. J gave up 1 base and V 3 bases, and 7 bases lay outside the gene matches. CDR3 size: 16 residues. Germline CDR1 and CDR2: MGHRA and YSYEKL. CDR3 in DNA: TGCGCCAGCAGCCAGGACCACGGACAGGGGTCCTACGAGCAGTACTTC. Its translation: CASSQDHGQGSYEQYF.

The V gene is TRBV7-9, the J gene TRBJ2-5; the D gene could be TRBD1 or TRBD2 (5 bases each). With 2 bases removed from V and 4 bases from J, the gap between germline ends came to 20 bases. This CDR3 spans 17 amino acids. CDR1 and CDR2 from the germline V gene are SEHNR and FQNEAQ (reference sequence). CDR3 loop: CASSLSGLAGIGETQYF. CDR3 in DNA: TGTGCCAGCAGCTTATCAGGGCTAGCAGGGATCGGAGAGACCCAGTACTTC.

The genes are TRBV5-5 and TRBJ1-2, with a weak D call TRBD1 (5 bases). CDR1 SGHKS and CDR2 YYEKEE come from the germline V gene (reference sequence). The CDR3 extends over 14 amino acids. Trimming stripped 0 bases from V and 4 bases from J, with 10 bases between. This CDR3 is CASSLAQGSYGYTF. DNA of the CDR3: TGTGCCAGCAGCTTGGCCCAGGGTAGCTATGGCTACACCTTC. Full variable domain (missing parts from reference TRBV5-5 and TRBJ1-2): DAGVTQSPTHLIKTRGQQVTLRCSPISGHKSVSWYQQVLGQGPQFIFQYYEKEERGRGNFPDRFSARQFPNYSSELNVNALLLGDSALYLCASSLAQGSYGYTFGSGTRLTVV.